A selection of T cell receptor beta chains follows, all from one sample in a study of T cells in Graves' hyperthyroidism and ophthalmopathy. TCRdb processed the multiplex PCR reads anew with MiXCR; each CDR3 protein has one entry. Among tens of thousands of distinct CDR3 sequences listed, roughly 50% were seen once. The sequencing input was peripheral blood or thyroid tissue (not recorded which). Receptor source: a man in his late teens or twenties with Graves' hyperthyroidism. Both conserved end residues are trimmed from each CDR3.

V gene,J gene,CDR3 protein
TRBV6-5,TRBJ2-2,ASSFRPPGRETGELF
TRBV29-1,TRBJ2-7,SVRPGTSGDYEQY
TRBV6-5,TRBJ1-1,ASSTRAGGGRANTEAS
TRBV10-3,TRBJ2-7,ASSYQGQGDYEQH
TRBV6-5,TRBJ1-2,AAHSSVRDGYT
TRBV10-3,TRBJ2-5,AISESTGEETQY
TRBV12-3/TRBV12-4,TRBJ1-4,ASSLTGDLTTNEKLF
TRBV29-1,TRBJ1-3,SVGVTGNTIY
TRBV10-3,TRBJ1-5,AISGGREANQPQH
TRBV20-1,TRBJ1-1,SAGNRAFKAF
TRBV12-3/TRBV12-4,TRBJ2-2,ASSSGGNTGELF
TRBV20-1,TRBJ1-6,SATTGGDGSPLH
TRBV12-3/TRBV12-4,TRBJ2-2,ASSSPFVRSRQGKNTGELF
TRBV12-3/TRBV12-4,TRBJ1-5,ASSLRGAHQPQH
TRBV7-2,TRBJ2-5,ASSLVRTQETQY
TRBV7-2,TRBJ2-7,ASSLAGGRSYEQY
TRBV10-1,TRBJ2-7,ASSAQSYEQY
TRBV7-2,TRBJ2-7,ANSLGLAGGNEQY
TRBV20-1,TRBJ2-2,SATFSGQQTGELF
TRBV20-1,TRBJ1-4,SAAKWGPNEKLF
TRBV25-1,TRBJ1-6,ASSEGGYNSPLH
TRBV7-8,TRBJ2-5,ASSLGLAGRETQY
TRBV2,TRBJ1-5,ASSYGQGAKVYQH
TRBV2,TRBJ2-3,ASISQGNSPTDTQY
TRBV9,TRBJ1-5,ASSPGEVSNQPQH
TRBV10-2,TRBJ2-7,ASSEDGTLRSYEQY
TRBV20-1,TRBJ2-5,SARDESRPWGETQY
TRBV25-1,TRBJ2-2,ASSEGLGGRRNTGELF
TRBV19,TRBJ2-7,ASSSPVGGYLYEQY
TRBV5-1,TRBJ2-3,ASSLVVRGTDTQY
TRBV7-9,TRBJ1-2,ASSLGREKKWIQGYT
TRBV2,TRBJ2-5,ASSFGGARGLEETQY
TRBV29-1,TRBJ2-5,SADRGETQY
TRBV7-9,TRBJ1-2,ASSLRGIDGYT
TRBV2,TRBJ1-2,ATRGTGGYGGYT
TRBV10-1,TRBJ2-5,ASSAGLAGEETQY
TRBV9,TRBJ1-5,ASSVAGSSNQPQH
TRBV11-2,TRBJ1-4,ASSLPRTGGEIVF
TRBV7-9,TRBJ2-7,ASSWGQGPHEQY
TRBV10-3,TRBJ1-5,AISEEWGNKVEGNQPQH
TRBV15,TRBJ1-2,ATSSPGQALYGYT
TRBV12-3/TRBV12-4,TRBJ1-1,ASSLGGWNTEAF
TRBV19,TRBJ2-5,ASSMYGRQETQY
TRBV24-1,TRBJ1-2,ATSDFRGRDGYT
TRBV7-9,TRBJ2-5,ASSSPGLAGVETQY